This TCR beta chain stems from a study of T cells in tumors after PD-1 blockade. Study details: Some patients also took daily vismodegib 150 mg during anti-PD-1 treatment. Mean per blood sample: 113,528 templates (about 23,000-257,772), approximately 37,000 unique clonotypes.

Looked up from germline, CDR1 is MNHNY and CDR2 is SVGAGI (reference sequence). The CDR3 loop spans 11 amino acids. V lost 8 bases, J lost 2 bases, and 4 bases lay in between. Clones were sequenced by immunoSEQ multiplex PCR, and TCRdb holds only the in-frame ones, with some missing. The data contain roughly 59,000 clones, roughly 77% of them singletons. The sequencing here drew on PBMCs, taken before anti-PD-1 treatment. The source is a human donor with basal cell carcinoma. This sequence joins TRBV6-6 and TRBJ1-3; unclear D gene. Here the CDR3 reads CASRAGNTIYF. DNA for the CDR3: TGTGCCAGCCGGGCTGGAAACACCATATATTTT.